The source of this T cell receptor beta chain is a study of beta chain features in type 1 diabetes. About the study: Cell yields, gender and age were comparable in patients and healthy donors.

The study reverse transcribed the entire isolated RNA, so it sequenced expressed TCRB transcripts. Clones were read by immunoSEQ multiplex PCR, and TCRdb kept only the in-frame ones, dropping some. The sample includes 200,000 to 300,000 clones, 13% to 15% seen only once; the top ten take more than 0.025%. There was one heparinised blood draw per donor, averaging about 100 mL. This clone was counted only a few times. The TCR sequence derives from a middle-aged woman in good health. The sequenced sample was naive CD4+ T cells from blood.

This CDR3 is CASYDRQTTDTQYF. Here the CDR3 DNA reads TGTGCCAGTTACGACCGACAGACCACAGATACGCAGTATTTT. V usage is TRBV19 and J usage is TRBJ2-3; D might be TRBD1 (5 bases). V was cut by 8 bases and J by 2 bases, with 14 bases left in between. The CDR3 contains 14 residues. CDR1 and CDR2 from the germline V gene are LNHDA and SQIVND (reference sequence).